This T cell receptor beta chain appears in the sequencing data of a study of cytomegalovirus exposure and HLA in healthy donors. There are 14 residues in the CDR3. V was shortened by 6 bases and J by 6 bases, with 14 bases between the two germline ends. Germline V gene sequence: CDR1 ENHRY, CDR2 SYGVKD. Primers for the PCR totalled 60 Vbeta and 13 Jbeta. Clones were sequenced by immunoSEQ multiplex PCR, and TCRdb holds only the in-frame ones, with some missing. The record lists approximately 210,000 clones, of which the ten most abundant hold roughly 0.98%. Study-level points and caveats: Some highly shared sequence variants likely arose as a pipeline artifact. More clonal expansion characterized HLA-associated TCR beta chains than equally common others in a later analysis. Most TCR sequences showed up rarely, but some public TCRs showed up in many donors. It was fewer than 200 TCR beta chains that were listed as cytomegalovirus-associated.

Details on this clone: Its antigen remains unidentified.

The sequencing input was PBMCs. The chain combines TRBV10-3 with TRBJ2-2; D is unclear. This TCR derives from a woman aged 25 to 45 in good health and CMV-seropositive. For the CDR3, the DNA is TGTGCCATCAGATACGAGCCCGAAGCCGGGGAGCTGTTTTTT. Protein product: CAIRYEPEAGELFF.